The clone carrying this T cell receptor beta chain occurred a few times. This entry comes from a study of post-analysis software for immune sequencing data. cDNA libraries of TCR beta carried unique molecular identifiers. TCRdb analysed the PCR reads with MiXCR anew, one entry per CDR3 protein. The sample lists some 890,000 distinct CDR3 sequences, approximately 57% occurring once. The sequence was collected from a girl between 10 and 17 years old with multiple sclerosis. The sequenced sample was blood.

CDR3 loop: CSARDNGQETYNEQFF. The CDR3, as DNA: TGCAGTGCTAGAGATAACGGGCAGGAAACCTACAATGAGCAGTTCTTC. The rearrangement links TRBV20-1 to TRBJ2-1; D is undetermined. Trimming took off 0 bases at V and 2 bases at J, with 14 bases between the two ends. Germline CDR1 is DFQATT and CDR2 is SNEGSKA (reference sequence). The CDR3 loop spans 16 amino acids.